These T cell receptor beta chains were read from a single sample in a study of T cell repertoires in cytomegalovirus infection. TCRdb recomputed calls from the reads with MiXCR, one row per CDR3 protein. The sample has fewer than 400,000 distinct CDR3 sequences, around a sixth seen once; the top ten hold under 9%. Sequenced: PBMCs. These TCRs come from a human donor in good health (CMV status not recorded). Some clones in this sample may be carry-over from other donors' samples. The CDR3 runs from the conserved cysteine through the conserved F or W. D genes are given only for firm matches. Size is stated for part of the rows, as once, few or many counts, or as a class when the clone is expanded.

size,D,V,J,DNA,CDR3
-,-,TRBV12-3/TRBV12-4,TRBJ2-3,TGTGCCTGCAGTTTACCGAACTGGTCAGATACGCAGTATTTT,CACSLPNWSDTQYF
-,-,TRBV12-3/TRBV12-4,TRBJ2-7,TGTGCCAGCAGCTCCCCGGGCGGAGCCCTTTGGGAGCAGTACTTC,CASSSPGGALWEQYF
-,TRBD1,TRBV20-1,TRBJ1-6,TGCAGTGCTAGAGATAAAACAGGGGCGGACTATAATTCACCCCTCCACTTT,CSARDKTGADYNSPLHF
-,TRBD1,TRBV20-1,TRBJ2-7,TGCAGTGCTAGGCGACGGACAGGTACCTACGAGCAGTACTTC,CSARRRTGTYEQYF
many,TRBD1,TRBV12-3/TRBV12-4,TRBJ1-1,TGTGCCAGCAGTTTAAGCTGGCAGGGGGGCACTGAAGCTTTCTTT,CASSLSWQGGTEAFF
-,TRBD2,TRBV24-1,TRBJ2-3,TGTGCCACCAGTGATGCGGGGACTAGCGGAGATACGCAGTATTTT,CATSDAGTSGDTQYF
many,-,TRBV6-2/TRBV6-3,TRBJ1-1,TGTGCCAGCGGCTCTAAGGAAAACACTGAAGCTTTCTTT,CASGSKENTEAFF
many,-,TRBV12-3/TRBV12-4,TRBJ1-6,TGTGCCAGCAGTTTAGGGGGGGTCAATTCACCCCTCCACTTT,CASSLGGVNSPLHF
many,-,TRBV12-5,TRBJ2-5,TGTGCTAGTGGTGGCAGCACTAGGGCAAAAGAGACCCAGTACTTC,CASGGSTRAKETQYF
few,TRBD1,TRBV18,TRBJ2-5,TGTGCCAGCTCACGGGACAGCGAAGAGACCCAGTACTTC,CASSRDSEETQYF
many,-,TRBV6-1,TRBJ2-1,TGTGCCAGCAGTTCGACCCCGGGTTACGAGTTCTTC,CASSSTPGYEFF
many,-,TRBV11-2,TRBJ2-1,TGTGCCAGCAGCCAAACTAGCCCGGAAGCAGATGAGCAGTTCTTC,CASSQTSPEADEQFF
-,-,TRBV12-3/TRBV12-4,TRBJ1-5,TGTGCCAGCAGCGTGCGGGGCACCCGCAATCAGCCCCAGCATTTT,CASSVRGTRNQPQHF
-,-,TRBV7-8,TRBJ2-5,TGTGCCAGCAGCTTAGAGGCAGTACGTGAAGAGACCCAGTACTTC,CASSLEAVREETQYF
few,-,TRBV7-9,TRBJ2-5,TGTGCCAGCAGCTTAGCGGTAGCTAGAGAGACCCAGTACTTC,CASSLAVARETQYF
few,-,TRBV5-4,TRBJ2-2,TGTGCCAGCAGCCGGGGAGGAGCCGGGGAGCTGTTTTTT,CASSRGGAGELFF
few,-,TRBV11-2,TRBJ2-3,TGTGCCAGCAGCCCCCTCCGGGACGGGTACACAGATACGCAGTATTTT,CASSPLRDGYTDTQYF
-,-,TRBV7-9,TRBJ2-1,TGTGCCAGCAGCTTAGGGAGGGGAGGATTGGCGGGAGAGCAGTTCTTC,CASSLGRGGLAGEQFF
few,-,TRBV20-1,TRBJ2-2,TGCAGTGCTAGAGTAAGGGGGACCGGGGAGCTGTTTTTT,CSARVRGTGELFF
many,TRBD2,TRBV7-2,TRBJ2-1,TGTGCCAGCAGCCCCGGACTAGCGTACGGTGAGCAGTTCTTC,CASSPGLAYGEQFF
-,TRBD1,TRBV5-1,TRBJ1-1,TGCGCCAGCAGCCCGGGACAGGGGGACACTGAAGCTTTCTTT,CASSPGQGDTEAFF
-,-,TRBV7-3,TRBJ1-4,TGTGCCAGCAGCCGAGCGACAGCAACTAATGAAAAACTGTTTTTT,CASSRATATNEKLFF
many,TRBD1,TRBV7-9,TRBJ1-5,TGTGCCAGCAGTCGAGACAGGGGTAGGAATCAGCCCCAGCATTTT,CASSRDRGRNQPQHF
few,-,TRBV5-1,TRBJ2-5,TGCGCCAGCAGCTTGTGGGACGGGAAAGAGACCCAGTACTTC,CASSLWDGKETQYF
-,-,TRBV19,TRBJ2-7,TGTGCCACCCCCTGCGGACAGATCAGCTCCTACGAGCAGTACTTC,CATPCGQISSYEQYF
-,TRBD1,TRBV7-9,TRBJ2-5,TGTGCCAGCAGCCGAATGGGGACAGGGTACTACGAGACCCAGTACTTC,CASSRMGTGYYETQYF
few,-,TRBV7-6,TRBJ1-1,TGTGCCAGCAGCCCCTCGGCCACTGAAGCTTTCTTT,CASSPSATEAFF
-,TRBD2,TRBV20-1,TRBJ2-1,TGCAGTGCCCCGACACTAGCGGGGTGGAATGAGCAGTTCTTC,CSAPTLAGWNEQFF
few,TRBD1,TRBV10-1,TRBJ2-3,TGCGCCAGCAGCCAAAGCGGGACAGGGGGGACAGATACGCAGTATTTT,CASSQSGTGGTDTQYF
few,-,TRBV7-2,TRBJ2-5,TGTGCCAGCAGCTCCGTCCCAACTGCTCCACAAGAGACCCAGTACTTC,CASSSVPTAPQETQYF
-,-,TRBV2,TRBJ1-5,TGTGCCAGCAGTGCAGAAAGCAATCAGCCCCAGCATTTT,CASSAESNQPQHF
few,-,TRBV20-1,TRBJ2-5,TGCAGTGCTAGTTTGCCTAGTCAAGAGACCCAGTACTTC,CSASLPSQETQYF
few,-,TRBV6-5,TRBJ1-1,TGTGCCAGCAGTATAGACTCCACAGGGCGGGAAGCTTTCTTT,CASSIDSTGREAFF
many,TRBD1,TRBV4-3,TRBJ1-4,TGCGCCAGCAGCCAAGATCGCGGCAGGGGGCGATCATATGAAAAACTGTTTTTT,CASSQDRGRGRSYEKLFF
-,-,TRBV6-2/TRBV6-3,TRBJ1-1,TGTGCCAGCAGCCGCGGGGGAATGACTTTCTTT,CASSRGGMTFF
few,TRBD2,TRBV24-1,TRBJ2-1,TGTGCCACCGGGAGCTCTAGCGGAATCAATGAGCAGTTCTTC,CATGSSSGINEQFF
-,TRBD1,TRBV10-2,TRBJ2-2,TGCGCCAGTCTACAGGGGGCGATGACCGGGGAGCTGTTTTTT,CASLQGAMTGELFF
many,-,TRBV12-3/TRBV12-4,TRBJ1-4,TGTGCCAGCAGTGGTACCCTGATAGGGGGTGGTGAAAAACTGTTTTTT,CASSGTLIGGGEKLFF
-,TRBD1,TRBV20-1,TRBJ1-1,TGCAGTGTCGTGGGACAGGGCAACACTGAAGCTTTCTTT,CSVVGQGNTEAFF
many,TRBD2,TRBV11-2,TRBJ2-7,TGTGCCAGCAGCTTAATTCCGGGAGGGCCGGACGAGCAGTACTTC,CASSLIPGGPDEQYF
many,-,TRBV7-2,TRBJ2-4,TGTGCCAGCAGCTTTAGAGGGGGTGGGGGGCAAAACATTCAGTACTTC,CASSFRGGGGQNIQYF
-,-,TRBV20-1,TRBJ1-2,TGCAGTGCGTCCCCTCCACAGGGATCAAACTATGGCTACACCTTC,CSASPPQGSNYGYTF
many,TRBD2,TRBV7-2,TRBJ2-7,TGTGCCAGCACCGGGACTAGTGGGTACGAGCAGTACTTC,CASTGTSGYEQYF
few,TRBD2,TRBV5-1,TRBJ2-1,TGCGCCAGCAGCTTGGGGGCTAGCGGGGGCAATGAGCAGTTCTTC,CASSLGASGGNEQFF
-,TRBD1,TRBV28,TRBJ1-1,TGTGCCAGCAGCCTACCGGACAGGGTGGAATCCACTGAAGCTTTCTTT,CASSLPDRVESTEAFF
-,TRBD2,TRBV20-1,TRBJ2-3,TGCAGTGCTAGTTTGGCGGGAGTTGCAGATACGCAGTATTTT,CSASLAGVADTQYF
many,TRBD2,TRBV10-3,TRBJ2-1,TGTGCCATCAGTGAAGGACTAGCGGGACCCAATGAGCAGTTCTTC,CAISEGLAGPNEQFF
many,-,TRBV6-1,TRBJ1-5,TGTGCCAGCAGTGAAGAGTCCGACAATCAGCCCCAGCATTTT,CASSEESDNQPQHF
-,TRBD1,TRBV5-6,TRBJ1-1,TGTGCCAGCAGCTTGGTGGGACAGGGTTTCACTGAAGCTTTCTTT,CASSLVGQGFTEAFF
many,-,TRBV5-4,TRBJ2-1,TGTGCCAGCAGCTTGGTGGGGGGAGGTTACAATGAGCAGTTCTTC,CASSLVGGGYNEQFF
few,-,TRBV30,TRBJ2-7,TGTGCCTGGAGTAATGCGGGCACATACGAGCAGTACTTC,CAWSNAGTYEQYF
-,-,TRBV20-1,TRBJ2-7,TGCAGTGCTCCCGACCCTTACTCCTACGAGCAGTACTTC,CSAPDPYSYEQYF
many,TRBD1,TRBV6-1,TRBJ2-7,TGTGCCAGCAGTTGGGACAGATCCGGCGAGCAGTACTTC,CASSWDRSGEQYF
-,-,TRBV7-9,TRBJ1-5,TGTGCCCCCAAAACTCGCAAGGGCAGGGGAAGGCAGCCCCAGCATTTT,CAPKTRKGRGRQPQHF